Each of the 24 T cell receptor beta chains below was sequenced from the same sample in a study of T-cell reconstitution after alpha-beta-depleted transplantation in children. Unique molecular identifiers were incorporated into the prepared TCRbeta library. TCRdb reprocessed the PCR reads via MiXCR and lists one record per CDR3 protein. This sample carries 300,000 to 350,000 distinct CDR3 sequences, 16% of them seen once, and the ten largest clones take around 41%. Sample: PBMCs, mostly from graft donor cells, taken 360 days after TCRalphabeta/CD19-depleted stem cell transplant. The receptors derive from a male patient aged 2 to 10 who had a stem cell transplant for acute lymphoblastic leukemia, so the T cells may come from the graft donor.

The gene calls are TRBV10-3 and TRBJ1-1; 7 bases are shared with TRBD1. The CDR3 has 14 residues. The germline V gene has CDR1 ENHRY and CDR2 SYGVKD. J lost 1 base, V lost 6 bases, and 5 bases had no gene match. The CDR3 sequence: CAIRGGVGNTEAFF. Here the CDR3 DNA reads TGTGCCATCAGAGGGGGCGTTGGGAACACTGAAGCTTTCTTT.

The chain uses TRBV24-1 and TRBJ2-1, with D tentatively TRBD2 (6 bases). The germline V and J ends were trimmed by 0 bases and 5 bases, with 19 bases remaining between them. The CDR3 consists of 18 residues. In germline, CDR1 is KGHDR, CDR2 SFDVKD. The CDR3 sequence: CATSDLKVPGSSHNEQFF. The CDR3 DNA is TGTGCCACCAGTGATTTGAAAGTCCCCGGGAGTTCCCACAATGAGCAGTTCTTC.

The CDR3 is CASSLTSFYNEQFF. CDR3 bases: TGTGCCAGCAGTTTGACTAGCTTCTACAATGAGCAGTTCTTC. V gene TRBV12-3 or TRBV12-4 combines with J gene TRBJ2-1, with TRBD2 matching over 7 bases. The CDR3 contains 14 residues. V gave up 3 bases and J gave up 3 bases; unmatched junction bases: 2.

The rearrangement links TRBV4-3 to TRBJ2-2; D remains ambiguous. The length of the CDR3 is 16 residues. Germline CDR1 is LGHNA and CDR2 is YSLEER. V lost 0 bases and J lost 1, with 9 bases in between. CDR3 protein: CASSQDWWGNTGELFF. CDR3 in DNA: TGCGCCAGCAGCCAAGATTGGTGGGGGAACACCGGGGAGCTGTTTTTT.

The chain is built from TRBV5-6 and TRBJ2-2, with TRBD2 matching over 11 bases. The V and J ends lost 0 bases and 1 base, in that order; junction bases with no gene match: 2. This CDR3 is 17 amino acids long. Germline V gives CDR1 SGHDT, CDR2 YYEEEE. In nucleotides, the CDR3 is TGTGCCAGCAGCTTGGCGGGACTAGCGGAGAACACCGGGGAGCTGTTTTTT. Its translation: CASSLAGLAENTGELFF.

This rearrangement joins TRBV20-1 to TRBJ2-1; D possibly corresponds to TRBD2 (5 bases). CDR1 and CDR2 from the germline V gene are DFQATT and SNEGSKA (reference sequence). This CDR3 contains 12 residues. V shed 3 bases and J shed 9 bases, with 12 bases lying between them. The CDR3 loop reads CSASRLSPEQFF. Written as DNA, the CDR3 is TGCAGTGCTAGCCGACTAAGCCCTGAGCAGTTCTTC.

This chain links TRBV12-3 or TRBV12-4 with TRBJ1-2; no reliable D call. CDR3 length equals 17 residues. The germline V and J ends were trimmed by 3 bases and 8 bases, with 25 bases remaining between them. The CDR3 region has the DNA TGTGCCAGCAGTTTTCGGATCCAGGTCCGGAGTTTCTACGGCTACACCTTC. The encoded protein is CASSFRIQVRSFYGYTF.

This chain links TRBV12-3 or TRBV12-4 with TRBJ2-1; TRBD2 is a possible D gene (6 bases). V lost 8 bases, J lost 5 bases, and 16 bases lay in between. This CDR3 is 14 amino acids long. The CDR3 here is CASGGLVGDNEQFF. DNA for the CDR3: TGTGCCAGCGGGGGGTTAGTGGGGGACAATGAGCAGTTCTTC.

There are a few counts of this clonotype. CDR3 bases: TGTGCCAGCTCCCCGACTAGGTACAATGAGCAGTTCTTC. Translation: CASSPTRYNEQFF. The chain is built from TRBV12-3 or TRBV12-4 and TRBJ2-1; perhaps TRBD2 as D (6 bases). This CDR3 comprises 13 residues. V lost 8 bases and J 4 bases, leaving 12 bases between the germline ends.

This clonotype was counted between two and nine times. J is TRBJ2-7 and V is TRBV28; either TRBD1 or TRBD2 may supply D (5 bases each). Germline V gene lookup returns CDR1 MDHEN and CDR2 SYDVKM. The V end was cut by 7 bases, the J end by 6 bases, with 19 bases between. This CDR3 spans 14 amino acids. The CDR3 nucleotides are TGTGCCAGCATACGGGCGGGCAGGGTTTCCGAGCAGTACTTC. This translates into CASIRAGRVSEQYF.

The chain recombines TRBV4-1 with TRBJ2-7, with D hard to call. V was pared by 1 base and J by 6 bases, with 10 bases between. Germline values: CDR1 MGHRA, CDR2 YSYEKL. There are 13 residues in the CDR3. CDR3 nucleotides: TGCGCCAGCAGCCAAGCTCCGAGCATCGAGCAGTACTTC. Its translation is CASSQAPSIEQYF.

This CDR3 is CASSRLLGTKNIQYF. CDR3 in DNA: TGCGCCAGCAGCCGATTACTTGGGACCAAAAACATTCAGTACTTC. V is TRBV4-3 and J is TRBJ2-4; D remains unclear. V lost 4 bases, J lost 2 bases, and 12 bases lay in between. This CDR3 has 15 amino acids. CDR1 is LGHNA and CDR2 is YSLEER in the germline V gene.

This clonotype was recorded many times. This chain connects TRBV9 to TRBJ1-3; no reliable D call. Per germline, CDR1 SGDLS and CDR2 YYNGEE. This CDR3 spans 15 amino acids. V was shortened by 4 bases and J by 4 bases, with 15 bases between the two germline ends. In DNA form, the CDR3 reads TGTGCCAGCAGCCATTCCCCCGGCTCGGGAAACACCATATATTTT. Translated, it gives CASSHSPGSGNTIYF.

This clonotype was seen only a few times. This chain links TRBV20-1 with TRBJ2-1; TRBD2 agrees at 11 bases. This CDR3 has 15 residues. Per germline, CDR1 DFQATT and CDR2 SNEGSKA (reference sequence). The V and J ends lost 0 bases and 7 bases, in that order; junction bases with no gene match: 5. The DNA for the CDR3 is TGCAGTGCTAGAGATAGCGGGAGGGCTCTTAATGAGCAGTTCTTC. Its protein is CSARDSGRALNEQFF.

The chain uses TRBV28 and TRBJ2-5; D uncertain. Germline V gene lookup returns CDR1 MDHEN and CDR2 SYDVKM. V was trimmed by 6 bases and J by 2 bases, leaving 19 bases between them. CDR3 length equals 16 residues. CDR3 amino acids: CASRSSGLGRQETQYF. CDR3 sequence (DNA): TGTGCCAGCAGGTCGAGTGGTCTTGGACGGCAAGAGACCCAGTACTTC.

This clonotype was observed a handful of times. The chain carries TRBV12-3 or TRBV12-4 and TRBJ2-7, with D uncertain. Trimming took off 2 bases at V and 5 bases at J, with 10 bases between the two ends. There are 13 residues in the CDR3. The CDR3 DNA follows: TGTGCCAGCAGTTTATTAGGGTTCAACGAGCAGTACTTC. Amino acid sequence: CASSLLGFNEQYF.

This clonotype has a handful of counts. The CDR3 loop reads CASSVGAGADYEQYF. The CDR3 nucleotides are TGTGCCAGCAGCGTAGGGGCAGGGGCGGACTACGAGCAGTACTTC. The chain joins TRBV9 to TRBJ2-7; D might be TRBD1 (6 bases). CDR3 length: 15 amino acids. Per the germline V gene, CDR1 is SGDLS and CDR2 is YYNGEE. With 0 bases removed from V and 3 bases from J, the gap between germline ends came to 13 bases. Full variable domain (remainder filled in from reference TRBV9 and TRBJ2-7): DSGVTQTPKHLITATGQRVTLRCSPRSGDLSVYWYQQSLDQGLQFLIQYYNGEERAKGNILERFSAQQFPDLHSELNLSSLELGDSALYFCASSVGAGADYEQYFGPGTRLTVT.

V gene TRBV20-1 combines with J gene TRBJ2-1, with D possibly being TRBD1 or TRBD2 (5 bases each). The CDR3 extends over 16 amino acids. Germline-derived CDR1 and CDR2 are DFQATT and SNEGSKA (reference sequence). Trimming cost V 0 bases and J 5 bases, with 17 bases left between them. The CDR3 sequence is CSARDFLGPLDNEQFF. CDR3 DNA sequence: TGCAGTGCTAGAGATTTTTTGGGACCGCTTGACAATGAGCAGTTCTTC.

This clonotype came up many times. This rearrangement joins TRBV4-2 to TRBJ2-5; D remains unclear. The ends were cut back, 0 bases at V and 4 bases at J, with 6 bases in the middle. CDR3 length: 13 amino acids. Germline CDR1 LGHNA, CDR2 YNFKEQ. The CDR3 sequence: CASSQDWGETQYF. CDR3 in DNA: TGTGCCAGCAGCCAAGACTGGGGAGAGACCCAGTACTTC.

The gene calls are TRBV27 and TRBJ2-2; D unclear. V lost 7 bases, J lost 0 bases, and 9 bases lay in between. CDR3 size: 14 residues. Germline CDR1 is MNHEY and CDR2 is SMNVEV (reference sequence). CDR3 residues: CASTRATNTGELFF. DNA of the CDR3: TGTGCCAGCACTAGGGCTACGAACACCGGGGAGCTGTTTTTT.

This clonotype was detected ten times or more. This chain connects TRBV5-1 to TRBJ2-7; D call uncertain. Germline V gene lookup returns CDR1 SGHRS and CDR2 YFSETQ. Trimming removed 0 bases at V and 2 bases at J, with 6 bases between. CDR3 size: 13 residues. This CDR3 reads CASSLDLTYEQYF. CDR3 DNA sequence: TGCGCCAGCAGCTTGGATTTAACCTACGAGCAGTACTTC.

This clonotype was found many times. V gene TRBV12-3 or TRBV12-4 combines with J gene TRBJ2-3; D perhaps matches TRBD2 (6 bases). There are 16 residues in the CDR3. V was trimmed by 5 bases and J by 4 bases, leaving 19 bases between them. In DNA, the CDR3 is TGTGCCAGCAGTCGTCGACTAGGTTTGGGGTCAGATACGCAGTATTTT. Its protein product is CASSRRLGLGSDTQYF.

In its sample, this clonotype was seen many times. The chain carries TRBV20-1 and TRBJ2-7, with a possible D match to TRBD2 (6 bases). CDR1 is DFQATT, CDR2 SNEGSKA, per germline (reference sequence). CDR3 length equals 14 residues. V lost 0 bases and J 4 bases, leaving 13 bases between the germline ends. Here the CDR3 reads CSARDFRETYEQYF. The DNA of the CDR3 is TGCAGTGCTAGAGATTTTCGGGAGACGTACGAGCAGTACTTC.

V and J are TRBV4-2 and TRBJ2-2, with TRBD2 matching over 14 bases. J gave up 7 bases and V 0 bases, and 7 bases lay outside the gene matches. This CDR3 region has 18 residues. Germline V CDR1 and CDR2: LGHNA, YNFKEQ. CDR3 protein: CASSQERGLAGEVGELFF. The CDR3 nucleotides read TGTGCCAGCAGCCAAGAGAGGGGACTAGCGGGAGAGGTCGGGGAGCTGTTTTTT.